This T cell receptor beta chain appears in the sequencing data of a study of blood T cells in healthy people across ages. Whole-study findings and limits: Leaving the PBMCs unsorted stopped any conclusive comparison of naive versus antigen-experienced cells.

This clonotype has just a few counts. Its antigen is not identified. For the second PCR, which ran for about 7 to 11 cycles, a sample-barcoded 5' primer and a J-beta primer mix were used. MiXCR was run by TCRdb on the 5' RACE reads, yielding one entry per CDR3 protein. The sample lists some 290,000 distinct CDR3 sequences; roughly 27% were seen once. V was clipped by 1 base and J by 2 bases, with 11 bases between them. Germline CDR1 and CDR2: LNHNV and YYDKDF (reference sequence). The CDR3 has 15 amino acids. The chain employs TRBV15 and TRBJ2-5, with D possibly matching TRBD1 (5 bases). This clonotype was obtained from a woman between 70 and 85 years old in good health. What was sequenced was blood. CDR3 DNA: TGTGCCACCAGCAGAGGGGCGGACATACAAGAGACCCAGTACTTC. It codes for CATSRGADIQETQYF.